The source of this T cell receptor (beta chain) is a study of T cells in Graves' hyperthyroidism and ophthalmopathy. At the level of the study: The authors collected peripheral blood at initial diagnosis, before any treatment.

Germline CDR1 DFQATT, CDR2 SNEGSKA (reference sequence). V was clipped by 0 bases and J by 4 bases, with 12 bases between them. CDR3 length equals 15 residues. The PBMCs were taken from 10 ml of fresh peripheral blood. Study outcomes and limitations: Clonotypes that were expanded in thyroid above 0.001 mostly appeared in blood too. Prediction of ophthalmopathy progression came a median roughly 6.7 months pre-onset.

This clonotype has only a few counts. The antigen remains unidentified. RNA transcripts yielded amplified TCR beta CDR3 regions. In the first-round RT-PCR of the TCR CDR3, the HTBI primer set was used. TCRdb fed the multiplex PCR reads into MiXCR, producing one record per CDR3 protein. The sample consists of about 300,000 distinct CDR3 sequences, roughly 19% of them appearing once. The chain is built from TRBV20-1 and TRBJ2-2; weak D call: TRBD2 (6 bases). The sequence was collected from a man aged 50 to 59 with Graves' ophthalmopathy. Sample: blood. CDR3 DNA sequence: TGCAGTGCTAGAGAGGCGGGACCTATCACCGGGGAGCTGTTTTTT. Its protein is CSAREAGPITGELFF.